These T cell receptor beta chains were read from a single sample in a study of CXCR3-negative and CXCR3-positive naive CD8 T cells. TCRdb reanalyzed the 5' RACE reads and collapses them to one entry per CDR3 protein, without DNA. The sample data list approximately 90,000 distinct CDR3 sequences. The specimen sequenced was naive CXCR3+ CD8+ T cells from blood. The receptors stem from a human donor in good health. Some clones in this sample may be carry-over from other donors' samples. The CDR3 runs from the conserved cysteine through the conserved F or W.

CDR3: CASSLYLAEYNEQFF; J: TRBJ2-1; length: 15; V: TRBV28
CDR3: CASSPGRDFYEQYF; J: TRBJ2-7; length: 14; V: TRBV5-5
CDR3: CASKIRNTEAFF; J: TRBJ1-1; length: 12; V: TRBV19
CDR3: CASSPYTGQGSEQYF; J: TRBJ2-7; length: 15; V: TRBV18
CDR3: CASSYSGGGSSYEQYF; J: TRBJ2-7; length: 16; V: TRBV6-6
CDR3: CSDLGQGALDTQYF; J: TRBJ2-3; length: 14; V: TRBV29-1
CDR3: CATRGGSSYEQYF; J: TRBJ2-7; length: 13; V: TRBV24-1
CDR3: CSASPGTSDSGELFF; J: TRBJ2-2; length: 15; V: TRBV20-1
CDR3: CATSTTPPGGQPINEKLFF; J: TRBJ1-4; length: 19; V: TRBV15
CDR3: CSARDTAFNTEAFF; J: TRBJ1-1; length: 14; V: TRBV20-1
CDR3: CASQDSNEQFF; J: TRBJ2-1; length: 11; V: TRBV28
CDR3: CSAIGGEPSYEQYF; J: TRBJ2-7; length: 14; V: TRBV29-1
CDR3: CASSYSGIFPQGSQETQYF; J: TRBJ2-5; length: 19; V: TRBV6-5
CDR3: CASSFSTEAFF; J: TRBJ1-1; length: 11; V: TRBV5-6
CDR3: CSVVLQNHYGYTF; J: TRBJ1-2; length: 13; V: TRBV29-1
CDR3: CASSYPGTGDPNTEAFF; J: TRBJ1-1; length: 17; V: TRBV6-5